The entry below describes one T cell receptor (beta chain). This entry belongs to a study of T-cell memory formation after mild COVID-19. MiXCR was run by TCRdb on the 5' RACE reads, yielding one entry per CDR3 protein. This sample has a few hundred thousand distinct CDR3 sequences, with less than 25% found just once. There are 14 residues in the CDR3. Germline V gene data show CDR1 as LGHNA and CDR2 as YNFKEQ. V gave up 4 bases and J gave up 1 base, with 10 bases separating them. V usage is TRBV4-2 and J usage is TRBJ2-5; D gene ambiguous. The sample taken for sequencing was PBMCs or a T cell subset sorted from them (not recorded which). This receptor was obtained from a young man who had mild COVID-19 (a few samples of this study predate the infection). Cell type and time point are not known. CDR3 residues: CASSLWTTQETQYF. CDR3 bases: TGTGCCAGCAGCCTTTGGACCACCCAAGAGACCCAGTACTTC.